The 26 T cell receptor beta chains listed next were all sequenced from one sample in a study of cytomegalovirus exposure and HLA in healthy donors. A multiplex PCR was run with 60 Vbeta primers and 13 Jbeta primers. The data were produced by immunoSEQ multiplex PCR, yet TCRdb's version contains in-frame clones alone and is incomplete. The sample yields about 160,000 clones, 77% seen once. The sample taken for sequencing was PBMCs. Receptor source: a woman in her twenties or thirties in good health and CMV-seronegative.

The chain carries TRBV4-1 and TRBJ2-2; 11 nucleotides line up with TRBD2. J gave up 1 base and V 0 bases, and 4 bases lay outside the gene matches. This CDR3 is built from 18 residues. Germline CDR1 MGHRA, CDR2 YSYEKL. The CDR3 sequence: CASSQDRGLAENTGELFF. CDR3 DNA sequence: TGCGCCAGCAGCCAAGATCGGGGACTAGCGGAGAACACCGGGGAGCTGTTTTTT.

The V call is TRBV30, the J call TRBJ2-7, with D possibly matching TRBD1 (6 bases). This CDR3 region has 16 residues. V was shortened by 0 bases and J by 4 bases, with 19 bases between the two germline ends. Germline lookup yields CDR1 GTSNPN and CDR2 SVGIG (reference sequence). As DNA, the CDR3 is TGTGCCTGGAGTGTATCGGGGACACCGCCTGGGTACGAGCAGTACTTC. Translating gives CAWSVSGTPPGYEQYF. Together with reference TRBV30 and TRBJ2-7, the CDR3 gives the full variable domain: SQTIHQWPATLVQPVGSPLSLECTVEGTSNPNLYWYRQAAGRGLQLLFYSVGIGQISSEVPQNLSASRPQDRQFILSSKKLLLSDSGFYLCAWSVSGTPPGYEQYFGPGTRLTVT.

DNA of the CDR3: TGTGCCAGCAGTGAAGGGGCGGCAGGGAATCAGCCCCAGCATTTT. It translates to CASSEGAAGNQPQHF. The rearrangement uses TRBV2 and TRBJ1-5; the D gene is possibly TRBD1 (5 bases). The V and J ends lost 1 base and 4 bases respectively, with 11 bases between them. CDR1 is SNHLY and CDR2 is FYNNEI in the germline V gene. The CDR3 totals 15 residues.

The V and J genes are TRBV5-4 and TRBJ1-1; D might be TRBD1 (6 bases). CDR3 length equals 13 residues. V was pared by 4 bases and J by 1 base, with 8 bases between. CDR1 is SGHNT, CDR2 YYREEE, per germline (reference sequence). The CDR3: CASSKDRNTEAFF. The DNA of the CDR3 is TGTGCCAGCAGCAAGGACAGGAACACTGAAGCTTTCTTT.

V usage is TRBV30 and J usage is TRBJ2-1, with 10 positions matching TRBD2. The V and J ends lost 3 bases and 3 bases, in that order; junction bases with no gene match: 8. Germline lookup yields CDR1 GTSNPN and CDR2 SVGIG (reference sequence). The CDR3 runs to 16 residues. CDR3 bases: TGTGCCTGGAGCGCTCCGGGACTAGCGAACTACAATGAGCAGTTCTTC. Protein sequence: CAWSAPGLANYNEQFF. The whole variable domain, remainder taken from reference TRBV30 and TRBJ2-1, is SQTIHQWPATLVQPVGSPLSLECTVEGTSNPNLYWYRQAAGRGLQLLFYSVGIGQISSEVPQNLSASRPQDRQFILSSKKLLLSDSGFYLCAWSAPGLANYNEQFFGPGTRLTVL.

This rearrangement joins TRBV7-2 to TRBJ2-7; weak D call: TRBD1 (5 bases). Between the trimmed V and J ends, which lost 5 bases and 5 bases, there was a span of 13 bases. CDR3 size: 13 residues. CDR1 SGHTA and CDR2 FQGNSA come from the germline V gene. The CDR3 coding sequence is TGTGCCAGCAGCCGAATGGGCAGGGACGAGCAGTACTTC. This translates into CASSRMGRDEQYF.

This clone was counted only a few times. V gene TRBV2 combines with J gene TRBJ2-2; D call uncertain. Germline CDR1 is SNHLY and CDR2 is FYNNEI. V dropped 5 bases and J dropped 3 bases, with 10 bases sitting between them. The CDR3 has 14 residues. CDR3 region: CASSPDSHTGELFF. For the CDR3, the DNA is TGTGCCAGCAGTCCTGACTCCCACACCGGGGAGCTGTTTTTT.

The chain uses TRBV29-1 and TRBJ2-5; 7 bases align to TRBD2. Gene TRBJ2-7 matches the end of the DNA better, so the J call may be wrong. The CDR3 contains 11 residues. The germline CDR1 and CDR2 sequences are SQVTM and ANQGSEA. This chain's CDR3 is CSVWGGGEQYF. CDR3 in DNA: TGCAGCGTTTGGGGCGGGGGCGAGCAGTACTTC.

The chain links TRBV4-1 to TRBJ2-1; 10 bases are a match to TRBD2. Trimming took 3 bases from V and 12 from J; bases not matched to a gene: 5. This CDR3 contains 13 residues. CDR1 MGHRA and CDR2 YSYEKL come from the germline V gene. CDR3 DNA: TGCGCCAGCAGCCAGCTAGAGCGGGGGGGGCAGTTCTTC. It codes for CASSQLERGGQFF.

In this sample, this clone turned up a few times. V usage is TRBV28 and J usage is TRBJ1-5; 7 bases line up with TRBD1. The CDR3 runs 16 residues. Per germline, CDR1 MDHEN and CDR2 SYDVKM. With V trimmed by 5 bases and J by 4 bases, 11 bases remained unmatched. CDR3 nucleotide sequence: TGTGCCAGCAGTCTCTCTGTCGGGACAGCAAATCAGCCCCAGCATTTT. It yields the protein CASSLSVGTANQPQHF.

J is TRBJ1-2 and V is TRBV6-6; 7 bases line up with TRBD1. The CDR3 sequence is 13 residues long. The V gene end was trimmed by 5 bases and the J gene end by 6 bases; junction bases not matched to a gene: 6. Germline CDR1 MNHNY, CDR2 SVGAGI (reference sequence). CDR3 protein: CASSTTGVDGYTF. In nucleotides, the CDR3 is TGTGCCAGCAGTACCACAGGGGTTGATGGCTACACCTTC.

The chain employs TRBV5-6 and TRBJ2-3; maybe TRBD2 (6 bases). CDR3 size: 13 residues. Germline V gene sequence: CDR1 SGHDT, CDR2 YYEEEE. Trimming left V 4 bases short and J 5 bases short, with 11 bases between. CDR3 DNA sequence: TGTGCCAGCAGCGCCCCGGAGGGAGATACGCAGTATTTT. This encodes CASSAPEGDTQYF.

The genes are TRBV10-3 and TRBJ2-7; TRBD1 matches 8 bases. V trimming: 3 bases; J trimming: 7 bases; junction bases outside the gene matches: 14. CDR3 length: 16 residues. CDR1 and CDR2 (germline): ENHRY, SYGVKD. CDR3: CAISEDYGRGRGEQYF. CDR3 DNA: TGTGCCATCAGTGAAGATTATGGCAGGGGGCGAGGGGAGCAGTACTTC.

This clone came up a few times. This chain connects TRBV27 to TRBJ2-7, with TRBD2 identical over 12 bases. The CDR3 contains 19 residues. Germline values: CDR1 MNHEY, CDR2 SMNVEV (reference sequence). Unmatched junction bases numbered 13, after V lost 4 bases and J lost 0 bases. CDR3 sequence reads: CASSSGLAGVRFSSYEQYF. The CDR3 region has the DNA TGTGCCAGCAGTTCGGGACTAGCGGGCGTCCGATTTAGCTCCTACGAGCAGTACTTC.

The chain couples TRBV5-1 to TRBJ1-1; no clear D gene. Germline V gene data show CDR1 as SGHRS and CDR2 as YFSETQ. The V and J ends lost 3 bases and 6 bases respectively, with 21 bases between them. The CDR3 spans 16 residues. CDR3 sequence reads: CASSWGGPGLSAEAFF. The CDR3 DNA follows: TGCGCCAGCAGCTGGGGAGGTCCCGGGCTATCCGCTGAAGCTTTCTTT.

This clone has a handful of counts. This chain links TRBV5-1 with TRBJ2-1; TRBD1 aligns across 7 bases. The CDR3 totals 14 residues. The V gene end was trimmed by 2 bases and the J gene end by 7 bases; junction bases not matched to a gene: 6. Germline V gene data show CDR1 as SGHRS and CDR2 as YFSETQ. As DNA, the CDR3 is TGCGCCAGCAGCTTTCGGCAGGGGGTTAATGAGCAGTTCTTC. Amino acids: CASSFRQGVNEQFF. The full variable domain, its missing parts supplied by reference TRBV5-1 and TRBJ2-1, is KAGVTQTPRYLIKTRGQQVTLSCSPISGHRSVSWYQQTPGQGLQFLFEYFSETQRNKGNFPGRFSGRQFSNSRSEMNVSTLELGDSALYLCASSFRQGVNEQFFGPGTRLTVL.

This clone has a handful of counts. The chain employs TRBV18 and TRBJ2-1; TRBD2 aligns across 10 bases. Germline V gene sequence: CDR1 KGHSH, CDR2 LQKENI. V lost 6 bases and J lost 3; bases outside the gene matches: 8. CDR3 length: 16 amino acids. This chain's CDR3 is CASSPLTSGLYNEQFF. The CDR3 coding sequence is TGTGCCAGCTCCCCCTTGACTAGCGGGCTCTACAATGAGCAGTTCTTC.

The chain employs TRBV10-3 and TRBJ2-7; D possibly corresponds to TRBD1 (6 bases). V dropped 11 bases and J dropped 6 bases, with 20 bases sitting between them. This CDR3 spans 13 amino acids. Germline V CDR1 and CDR2: ENHRY, SYGVKD. The CDR3 DNA sequence: TGTGCCTCGAGCGCCGGGACAACTGGCGAGCAGTACTTC. This translates into CASSAGTTGEQYF.

The chain is built from TRBV4-2 and TRBJ1-4; TRBD1 is a possible D gene (5 bases). The CDR3 is 17 amino acids. V lost 1 base and J lost 3, with 15 bases in between. Germline CDR1 LGHNA, CDR2 YNFKEQ. The CDR3 protein is CASSQGRSAGPNEKLFF. In DNA, the CDR3 is TGTGCCAGCAGCCAAGGAAGATCGGCAGGGCCTAATGAAAAACTGTTTTTT.

The rearrangement joins TRBV6-6 to TRBJ2-1; 9 positions agree with TRBD2. The germline V gene encodes CDR1 MNHNY and CDR2 SVGAGI (reference sequence). Losses at the gene ends were 6 bases for V and 7 bases for J; bases not matched to a gene: 13. The CDR3 consists of 16 residues. The CDR3 loop reads CASSPRGAGGLNEQFF. In DNA form, the CDR3 reads TGTGCCAGCAGCCCCCGTGGGGCGGGGGGGCTGAATGAGCAGTTCTTC.

This clone was observed a single time. V and J are TRBV13 and TRBJ1-4; the D is unclear. Trimming left V 3 bases short and J 4 bases short, with 18 bases between. CDR3 length: 17 amino acids. CDR1 PRHDT and CDR2 FYEKMQ come from the germline V gene (reference sequence). CDR3 nucleotide sequence: TGTGCCAGCAGCTTCCGACGGTCCCCTGGGAGTAATGAAAAACTGTTTTTT. This codes for CASSFRRSPGSNEKLFF.

The V gene is TRBV5-6, the J gene TRBJ2-5; D remains ambiguous. V lost 7 bases, J lost 4 bases, and 17 bases lay in between. The CDR3 contains 14 residues. Looked up from germline, CDR1 is SGHDT and CDR2 is YYEEEE. This CDR3 reads CASPFQALRETQYF. The CDR3 nucleotides are TGTGCCAGCCCCTTCCAGGCCCTCAGAGAGACCCAGTACTTC.

This clone came up a few times. The CDR3 is CASSSAPGQGANTEAFF. CDR3 coding DNA: TGTGCCAGCAGCTCCGCACCGGGACAGGGGGCCAACACTGAAGCTTTCTTT. V and J are TRBV11-1 and TRBJ1-1; 12 nucleotides line up with TRBD1. This CDR3 is built from 17 residues. Germline V gives CDR1 SGHAT, CDR2 FQDESV (reference sequence). V was clipped by 4 bases and J by 2 bases; unmatched bases: 8.

The genes are TRBV5-4 and TRBJ1-6, with 7 nucleotides matching TRBD1. Trimming removed 4 bases from V and 7 bases from J; junction bases left unmatched: 5. This CDR3 contains 14 residues. The germline V gene has CDR1 SGHNT and CDR2 YYREEE (reference sequence). CDR3 sequence: CASSRGQSNSPLHF. The CDR3 region has the DNA TGTGCCAGCAGCAGGGGACAGTCCAATTCACCCCTCCACTTT.

The chain employs TRBV7-6 and TRBJ1-6, with TRBD1 matching over 10 bases. Germline CDR1 is SGHVS and CDR2 is FNYEAQ. Germline trimming cut 3 bases from V and 8 bases from J; bases unmatched to any gene: 4. This CDR3 comprises 15 residues. CDR3 bases: TGTGCCAGCAGCTTTGGACAGGGGGAGGATTCACCCCTCCACTTT. Protein product: CASSFGQGEDSPLHF.

V gene TRBV6-5 combines with J gene TRBJ1-1; D is perhaps TRBD1 (5 bases). V gave up 6 bases and J gave up 4 bases, with 15 bases separating them. The length of the CDR3 is 14 residues. CDR1 is MNHEY, CDR2 SVGAGI, per germline. The CDR3 DNA follows: TGTGCCAGCAGAAAGCAGGGTTCGGGCACTGAAGCTTTCTTT. Its translation: CASRKQGSGTEAFF.